The 4 T cell receptor beta chains below were found in one sample sequenced in a study of molecular identifiers for immune sequencing clone quantification. TCRdb fed the PCR reads into MiXCR, producing one record per CDR3 protein. The table has 90,000 or so distinct CDR3 sequences, nearly 25% seen once; the top ten hold approximately 0.78%. The sequenced sample was naive CD8+ T cells from blood, with Jurkat cell RNA spiked in. Specified subset: FACS-sorted CD8+CD4-CCR7+CD45RA+ naive T cells. The receptors come from a human donor in good health. Some libraries in this study had Jurkat cell RNA spiked in.

This clonotype was counted ten times or more. This chain connects TRBV5-6 to TRBJ1-1, with D unresolved. V was shortened by 0 bases and J by 6 bases, with 6 bases between the two germline ends. The CDR3 is made up of 12 amino acids. CDR1 and CDR2 from the germline V gene are SGHDT and YYEEEE. For the CDR3, the DNA is TGTGCCAGCAGCTTGGGGCCCGCTGAAGCTTTCTTT. This sequence encodes CASSLGPAEAFF.

The V and J genes are TRBV12-3 or TRBV12-4 and TRBJ2-7; D is perhaps TRBD1 (5 bases). Trimming took 4 bases from V and 4 from J, leaving 14 bases between them. The CDR3 runs to 14 residues. CDR3 nucleotides: TGTGCCAGCAGTTCCACGCCAGGGAAGTACGAGCAGTACTTC. This codes for CASSSTPGKYEQYF.

This chain uses TRBV12-3 or TRBV12-4 with TRBJ2-1, with TRBD2 matching 8 bases. The CDR3 is 13 amino acids. V gave up 0 bases and J gave up 10 bases; unmatched junction bases: 2. CDR3 loop: CASSLALAGEQFF. The CDR3, as DNA: TGTGCCAGCAGTTTAGCCTTAGCGGGGGAGCAGTTCTTC.

This chain uses TRBV7-2 with TRBJ1-1; D not resolved. Deletions cut 3 bases from V and 3 bases from J, with 11 bases between. The length of the CDR3 is 14 residues. Per the germline V gene, CDR1 is SGHTA and CDR2 is FQGNSA. DNA for the CDR3: TGTGCCAGCAGCTTGGGCGGAGGATACACTGAAGCTTTCTTT. It translates to CASSLGGGYTEAFF.